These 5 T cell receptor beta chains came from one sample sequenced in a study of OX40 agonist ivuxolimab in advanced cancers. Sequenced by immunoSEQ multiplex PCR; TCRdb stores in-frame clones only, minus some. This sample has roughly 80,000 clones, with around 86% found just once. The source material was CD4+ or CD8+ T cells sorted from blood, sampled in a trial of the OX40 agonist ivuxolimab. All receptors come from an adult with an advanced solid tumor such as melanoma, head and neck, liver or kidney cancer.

CDR3 in amino acids: CASSDFSTQYF. The CDR3 region has the DNA TGCGCCAGCAGTGATTTCAGTACGCAGTATTTT. The genes are TRBV10-1 and TRBJ2-3; no reliable D call. CDR1 is WNHNN, CDR2 SYGVQD, per germline (reference sequence). There are 11 residues in the CDR3. Trimming shortened V by 3 bases and J by 8 bases, and 6 bases separated the two germline ends.

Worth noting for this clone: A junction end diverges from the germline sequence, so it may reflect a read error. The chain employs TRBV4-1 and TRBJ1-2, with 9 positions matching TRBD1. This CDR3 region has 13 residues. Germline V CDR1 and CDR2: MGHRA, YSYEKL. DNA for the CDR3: TGCGCCAGCAGCCAAGACTACGGACAGGGGTCGGCCTTC. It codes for CASSQDYGQGSAF.

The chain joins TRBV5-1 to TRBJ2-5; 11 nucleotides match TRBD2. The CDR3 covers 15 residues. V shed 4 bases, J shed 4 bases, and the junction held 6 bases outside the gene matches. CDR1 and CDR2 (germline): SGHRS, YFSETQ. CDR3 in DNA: TGCGCCAGCAGCACTAGACTAGCGGGGATAGAGACCCAGTACTTC. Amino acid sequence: CASSTRLAGIETQYF.

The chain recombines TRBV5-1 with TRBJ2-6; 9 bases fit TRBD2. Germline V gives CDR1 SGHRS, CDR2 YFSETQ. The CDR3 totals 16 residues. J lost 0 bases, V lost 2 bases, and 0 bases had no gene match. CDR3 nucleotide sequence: TGCGCCAGCAGCTTTAGCGGGAGCTCTGGGGCCAACGTCCTGACTTTC. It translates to CASSFSGSSGANVLTF.

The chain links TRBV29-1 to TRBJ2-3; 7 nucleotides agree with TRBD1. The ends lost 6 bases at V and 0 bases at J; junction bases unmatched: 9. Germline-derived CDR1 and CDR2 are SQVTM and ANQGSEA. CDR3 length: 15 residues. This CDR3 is CSVLDRERSTDTQYF. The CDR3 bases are TGCAGCGTCCTTGACAGGGAAAGAAGCACAGATACGCAGTATTTT.